One sample yielded the 13 T cell receptor beta chains listed below, sequenced in a study of T cell responses to AZD1222 COVID-19 vaccine (dated by TCRdb to about 2021). Explained via the paper, the time point label denotes: baseline before first vaccination. Library generation was performed with the immunoSEQ multiplex PCR assay. Held by TCRdb, this immuneACCESS table contains in-frame sequences only and omits some clones. Under half of the omission traces to an unresolved V gene where checked; the cause of the rest is unknown. This sample lists under 200,000 clones; over 80% were detected once. In total, the top ten clones hold approximately 2% of the sample. Here the sequenced sample was peripheral blood, taken on day 0 of AZD1222 vaccination. The receptors were sampled from an adult in good health.

The rearrangement joins TRBV7-8 to TRBJ1-1; perhaps TRBD1 as D (5 bases). The CDR3 contains 15 residues. Germline V gives CDR1 SGHVS, CDR2 FQNEAQ. Trimming took 0 bases from V and 5 from J, leaving 13 bases between them. CDR3 sequence (DNA): TGTGCCAGCAGCTTAGCCCTAGGGGATCGGACTGAAGCTTTCTTT. Translating it yields CASSLALGDRTEAFF.

The V call is TRBV7-3, the J call TRBJ2-3; D is possibly TRBD2 (6 bases). The ends were cut back, 1 base at V and 5 bases at J, with 13 bases in the middle. Germline-derived CDR1 and CDR2 are SGHTA and FQGTGA. The CDR3 contains 15 residues. Written as DNA, the CDR3 is TGTGCCAGCAGCTTAAGGCGGGAAATGGGAGATACGCAGTATTTT. It codes for CASSLRREMGDTQYF.

The chain couples TRBV16 to TRBJ1-6; 8 bases match TRBD1. Germline CDR1 reads KGHSY; CDR2 reads FQNENV. This CDR3 has 16 residues. V shed 0 bases, J shed 11 bases, and the junction held 9 bases outside the gene matches. CDR3 protein: CASSQSGQGGLAPLHF. The CDR3, as DNA: TGTGCCAGCAGCCAATCAGGACAGGGCGGACTCGCACCCCTCCACTTT.

J is TRBJ1-1 and V is TRBV10-1; D gene uncertain. V was cut by 2 bases and J by 3 bases, with 4 bases left in between. Germline V gene sequence: CDR1 WNHNN, CDR2 SYGVQD (reference sequence). The CDR3 spans 12 residues. CDR3 coding DNA: TGCGCCAGCAGTGAGGGGGACACTGAAGCTTTCTTT. Protein product: CASSEGDTEAFF.

V is TRBV25-1 and J is TRBJ1-2; a weak D match, TRBD1 (5 bases). Trimming removed 1 base at V and 7 bases at J, with 19 bases between. Germline V gene sequence: CDR1 MGHDK, CDR2 SYGVNS. This CDR3 region has 16 residues. The CDR3 protein is CASSELAGPGAGGYTF. The CDR3 DNA sequence: TGTGCCAGCAGTGAATTAGCGGGACCAGGAGCGGGTGGCTACACCTTC.

This clone was recorded once. This chain joins TRBV9 and TRBJ2-1; a possible D gene is TRBD1 (5 bases). This CDR3 comprises 15 residues. Deletions cut 0 bases from V and 8 bases from J, with 15 bases between. Looked up from germline, CDR1 is SGDLS and CDR2 is YYNGEE. The CDR3 DNA is TGTGCCAGCAGCGTAGGTCAGGGCAGAATGGATGAGCAGTTCTTC. Translated: CASSVGQGRMDEQFF.

This clone was observed a single time. The chain is built from TRBV30 and TRBJ2-1; 11 bases are a match to TRBD1. V gave up 1 base and J gave up 6 bases; unmatched junction bases: 11. The CDR3 is 17 amino acids. Germline loops: CDR1 GTSNPN, CDR2 SVGIG (reference sequence). The CDR3 spells CAWSDPGTGGVGNEQFF. The CDR3, as DNA: TGTGCCTGGAGTGATCCGGGGACAGGGGGGGTTGGCAATGAGCAGTTCTTC.

The gene calls are TRBV9 and TRBJ2-5; TRBD1 might be the D (6 bases). V shed 3 bases and J shed 2 bases, with 8 bases lying between them. The CDR3 has 13 residues. The germline V gene has CDR1 SGDLS and CDR2 YYNGEE. The CDR3 DNA sequence: TGTGCCAGCAGCGGGGGGCGACAAGAGACCCAGTACTTC. As protein: CASSGGRQETQYF. Complete variable domain (other parts from reference TRBV9 and TRBJ2-5): DSGVTQTPKHLITATGQRVTLRCSPRSGDLSVYWYQQSLDQGLQFLIQYYNGEERAKGNILERFSAQQFPDLHSELNLSSLELGDSALYFCASSGGRQETQYFGPGTRLLVL.

With regard to this clone: Within the sample, other DNA sequences also encode this same CDR3. The chain is built from TRBV6-2 or TRBV6-3 and TRBJ1-2; 7 positions match TRBD1. Germline V gene sequence: CDR1 MNHEY, CDR2 SVGEGT. V shed 0 bases, J shed 5 bases, and the junction held 0 bases outside the gene matches. This CDR3 contains 13 residues. The CDR3 nucleotides read TGTGCCAGCAGTTACTCGACAGGGTATGGCTACACCTTC. Translation: CASSYSTGYGYTF.

The chain carries TRBV6-6 and TRBJ1-4; D remains unclear. CDR3 length: 14 amino acids. Trimming removed 2 bases at V and 3 bases at J, with 7 bases between. The germline gives CDR1 MNHNY, CDR2 SVGAGI (reference sequence). The DNA for the CDR3 is TGTGCCAGCAGTTACGGACTTTCTAATGAAAAACTGTTTTTT. Translated: CASSYGLSNEKLFF.

The V and J genes are TRBV20-1 and TRBJ1-5; tentative D call: TRBD1 (5 bases). The CDR3 sequence is 14 residues long. Trimming removed 3 bases at V and 7 bases at J, with 16 bases between. CDR1 DFQATT and CDR2 SNEGSKA come from the germline V gene (reference sequence). The CDR3 nucleotides are TGCAGTGCTAGTAGAGGGGCCTCGGAGCAGCCCCAGCATTTT. Amino acids: CSASRGASEQPQHF.

Regarding this clone: The junction shows a germline mismatch at one end, possibly a read error. The chain combines TRBV18 with TRBJ1-6; 9 positions match TRBD1. This CDR3 comprises 14 residues. CDR1 is KGHSH and CDR2 is LQKENI in the germline V gene. The CDR3 DNA sequence: TGTGCCAGCTCCCCACAGGGGGCGGAATCACCCCTCCACTTT. This sequence encodes CASSPQGAESPLHF.

The rearrangement uses TRBV4-3 and TRBJ2-1; 16 nucleotides agree with TRBD2. The J segment lost 6 bases and the V segment lost 3 bases, leaving 5 bases of the junction unmatched. This CDR3 spans 17 amino acids. Germline CDR1 reads LGHNA; CDR2 reads YSLEER. CDR3 bases: TGCGCCAGCAGCCACGGGACTAGCGGGGGGGCCGGCAATGAGCAGTTCTTC. Amino acid sequence: CASSHGTSGGAGNEQFF.